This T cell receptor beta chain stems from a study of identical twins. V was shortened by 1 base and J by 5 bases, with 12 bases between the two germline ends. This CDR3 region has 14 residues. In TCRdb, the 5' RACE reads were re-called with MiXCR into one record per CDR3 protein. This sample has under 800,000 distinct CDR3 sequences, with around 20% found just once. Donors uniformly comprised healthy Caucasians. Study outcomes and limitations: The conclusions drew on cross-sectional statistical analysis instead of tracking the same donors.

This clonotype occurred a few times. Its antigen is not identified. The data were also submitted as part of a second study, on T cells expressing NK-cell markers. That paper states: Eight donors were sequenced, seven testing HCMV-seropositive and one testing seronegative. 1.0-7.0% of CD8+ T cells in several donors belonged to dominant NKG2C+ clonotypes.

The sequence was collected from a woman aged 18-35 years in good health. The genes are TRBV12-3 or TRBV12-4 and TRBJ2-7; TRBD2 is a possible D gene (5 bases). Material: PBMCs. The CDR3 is CASSLGLALNEQYF. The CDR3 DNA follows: TGTGCCAGCAGTTTAGGCCTAGCCCTGAACGAGCAGTACTTC.